This T cell receptor beta chain appears in the sequencing data of a study of cytomegalovirus exposure and HLA in healthy donors. Study-wide context: Sequencing of about 200 million T cells in an earlier analysis found under 120 million unique TCR beta sequences. Study results and caveats: In a later analysis, DRB1 alleles had the most associated TCRs; HLA-C alleles the fewest. When analyzed later, a missense DCLRE1C variant was found to be linked to TCR beta V- and J-gene trimming.

The CDR3 runs to 12 residues. Germline V gene sequence: CDR1 PRHDT, CDR2 FYEKMQ (reference sequence). V was cut by 4 bases and J by 9 bases, with 10 bases left in between. This clone was seen a handful of times. The antigen is unknown. Vbeta (60) and Jbeta (13) primers were used in the PCR. Measured with immunoSEQ multiplex PCR; TCRdb has only the in-frame clones, and not every one. The data contain some 160,000 clones, about 80% of them seen just once; the ten biggest clones take up about 0.72%. The rearrangement joins TRBV13 to TRBJ2-1, with D possibly matching TRBD2 (5 bases). Sequencing used PBMCs. The clonotype was recovered from a middle-aged woman in good health and CMV-seronegative. CDR3 in DNA: TGTGCCAGCAGCTACCAGAGGGCTGAGCAGTTCTTC. Its protein is CASSYQRAEQFF. The full variable domain, completed using reference TRBV13 and TRBJ2-1, is AAGVIQSPRHLIKEKRETATLKCYPIPRHDTVYWYQQGPGQDPQFLISFYEKMQSDKGSIPDRFSAQQFSDYHSELNMSSLELGDSALYFCASSYQRAEQFFGPGTRLTVL.